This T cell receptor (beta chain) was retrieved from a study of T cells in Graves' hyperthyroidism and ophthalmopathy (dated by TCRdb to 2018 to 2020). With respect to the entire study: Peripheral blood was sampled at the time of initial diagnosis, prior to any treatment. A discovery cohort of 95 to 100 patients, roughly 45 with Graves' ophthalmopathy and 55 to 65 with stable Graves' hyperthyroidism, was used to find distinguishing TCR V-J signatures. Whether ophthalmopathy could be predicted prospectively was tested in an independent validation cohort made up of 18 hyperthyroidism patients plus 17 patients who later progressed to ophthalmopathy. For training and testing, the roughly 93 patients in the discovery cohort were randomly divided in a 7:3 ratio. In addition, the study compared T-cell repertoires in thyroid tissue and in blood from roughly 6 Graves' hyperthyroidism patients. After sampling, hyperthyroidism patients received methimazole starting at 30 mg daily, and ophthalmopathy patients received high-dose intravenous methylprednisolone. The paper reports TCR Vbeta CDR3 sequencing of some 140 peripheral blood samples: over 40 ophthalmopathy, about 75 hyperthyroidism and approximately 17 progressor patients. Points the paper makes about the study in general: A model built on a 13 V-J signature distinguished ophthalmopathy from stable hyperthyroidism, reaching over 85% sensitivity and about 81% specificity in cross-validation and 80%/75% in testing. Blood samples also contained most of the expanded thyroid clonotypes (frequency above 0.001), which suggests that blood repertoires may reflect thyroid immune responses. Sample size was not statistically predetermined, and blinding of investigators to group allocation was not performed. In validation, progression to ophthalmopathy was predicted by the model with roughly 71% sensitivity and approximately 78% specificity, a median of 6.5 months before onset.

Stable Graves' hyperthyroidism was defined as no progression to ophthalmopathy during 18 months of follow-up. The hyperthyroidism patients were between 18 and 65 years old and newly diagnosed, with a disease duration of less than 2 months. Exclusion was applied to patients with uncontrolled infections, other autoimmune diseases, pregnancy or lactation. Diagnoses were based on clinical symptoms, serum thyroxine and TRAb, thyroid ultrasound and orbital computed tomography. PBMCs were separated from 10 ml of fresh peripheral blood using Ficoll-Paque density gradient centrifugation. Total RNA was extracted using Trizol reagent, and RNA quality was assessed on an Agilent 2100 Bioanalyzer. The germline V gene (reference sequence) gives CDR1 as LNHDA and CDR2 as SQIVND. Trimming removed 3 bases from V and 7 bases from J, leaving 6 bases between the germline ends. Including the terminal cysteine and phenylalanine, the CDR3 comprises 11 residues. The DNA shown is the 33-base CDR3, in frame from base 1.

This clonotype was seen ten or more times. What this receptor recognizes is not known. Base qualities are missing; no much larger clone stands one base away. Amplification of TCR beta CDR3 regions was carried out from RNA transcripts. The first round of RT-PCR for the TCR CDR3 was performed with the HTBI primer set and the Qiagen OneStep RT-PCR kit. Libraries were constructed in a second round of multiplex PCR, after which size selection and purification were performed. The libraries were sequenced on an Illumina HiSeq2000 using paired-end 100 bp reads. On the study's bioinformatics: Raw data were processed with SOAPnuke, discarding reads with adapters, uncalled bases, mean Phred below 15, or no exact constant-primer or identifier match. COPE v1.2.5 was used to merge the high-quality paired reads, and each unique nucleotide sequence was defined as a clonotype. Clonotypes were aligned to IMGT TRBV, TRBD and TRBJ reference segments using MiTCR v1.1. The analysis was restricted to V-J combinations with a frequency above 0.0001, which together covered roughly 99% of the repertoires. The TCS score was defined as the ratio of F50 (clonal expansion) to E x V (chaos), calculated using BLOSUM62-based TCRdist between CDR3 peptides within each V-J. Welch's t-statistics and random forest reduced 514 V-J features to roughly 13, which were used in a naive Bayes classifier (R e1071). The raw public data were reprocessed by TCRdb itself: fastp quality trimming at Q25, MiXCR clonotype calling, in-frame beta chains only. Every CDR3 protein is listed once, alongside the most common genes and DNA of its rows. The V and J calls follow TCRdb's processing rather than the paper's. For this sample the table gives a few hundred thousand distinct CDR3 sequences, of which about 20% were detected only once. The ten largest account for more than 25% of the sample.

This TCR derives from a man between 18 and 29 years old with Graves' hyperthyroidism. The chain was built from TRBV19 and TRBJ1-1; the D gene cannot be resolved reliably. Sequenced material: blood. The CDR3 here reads CASSIQLEAFF. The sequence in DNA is TGTGCCAGTAGTATTCAACTTGAAGCTTTCTTT.